Listed below are T cell receptor beta chains from one sample, sequenced in a study of T cells after yellow fever vaccination. TCRdb called the 5' RACE reads again in MiXCR, with one record for every CDR3 protein. The table has about 210,000 distinct CDR3 sequences, approximately 6.8% seen once; the top ten hold approximately 0.99%. The source material was CD4+ T cells sorted from PBMCs, sampled on the day of the yellow fever booster vaccination. The source of these receptors is a man between 25 and 39 years old who received the YFV17D yellow fever vaccine. The CDR3 runs from the conserved cysteine through the conserved F or W. A D gene is named only where the DNA matches it firmly.

CDR3 | D | J | length | V
CSARDPQHSYNEQFF | - | TRBJ2-1 | 15 | TRBV20-1
CASSPQGWDTGELFF | - | TRBJ2-2 | 15 | TRBV6-1
CASSGDRGQPWGANVLTF | TRBD1 | TRBJ2-6 | 18 | TRBV11-1
CASSLVGLETQYF | - | TRBJ2-5 | 13 | TRBV5-5
CASSYHGFQETQYF | - | TRBJ2-5 | 14 | TRBV12-3/TRBV12-4
CASRREGDTQYF | - | TRBJ2-3 | 12 | TRBV12-3/TRBV12-4
CASSFTGIGETQYF | - | TRBJ2-5 | 14 | TRBV5-1
CASSLVAGSEQFF | TRBD2 | TRBJ2-1 | 13 | TRBV7-2
CASSYSGQISTDTQYF | - | TRBJ2-3 | 16 | TRBV6-5
CSARTGRMETQYF | TRBD2 | TRBJ2-5 | 13 | TRBV20-1
CASSVGDRNQPQHF | TRBD1 | TRBJ1-5 | 14 | TRBV9
CATSSGADVTYEQYF | - | TRBJ2-7 | 15 | TRBV15
CATSDGLARTDTQYF | TRBD2 | TRBJ2-3 | 15 | TRBV24-1
CASSLEGLAGAEQYF | TRBD2 | TRBJ2-7 | 15 | TRBV5-1
CSARDETGGSAGELFF | TRBD1 | TRBJ2-2 | 16 | TRBV20-1
CASKLQPSSYEQYF | - | TRBJ2-7 | 14 | TRBV19
CASSVNMETIYGYTF | - | TRBJ1-2 | 15 | TRBV9
CASSLSAGVYEQYF | - | TRBJ2-7 | 14 | TRBV27
CASSLDGGGDTQYF | - | TRBJ2-3 | 14 | TRBV7-3
CASSWRTGNSPLHF | TRBD1 | TRBJ1-6 | 14 | TRBV27
CASSQRLAGTYEQYF | TRBD2 | TRBJ2-7 | 15 | TRBV4-3
CATSRGTDYEQYF | - | TRBJ2-7 | 13 | TRBV15
CASSPSTGGEQYF | TRBD1 | TRBJ2-7 | 13 | TRBV18
CATRFRQVNTEAFF | - | TRBJ1-1 | 14 | TRBV6-1
CASSLTDPYEQYF | - | TRBJ2-7 | 13 | TRBV5-6
CASSYSQGQGTYEQYF | TRBD1 | TRBJ2-7 | 16 | TRBV6-2/TRBV6-3
CASSLRSGSGTDTQYF | - | TRBJ2-3 | 16 | TRBV7-3
CSARGTSGRAVYTQYF | TRBD2 | TRBJ2-3 | 16 | TRBV20-1
CASSDDIFSYEQYF | - | TRBJ2-7 | 14 | TRBV6-1
CSVVVRWTQYF | - | TRBJ2-5 | 11 | TRBV29-1
CSARDFAGGREQYF | TRBD2 | TRBJ2-7 | 14 | TRBV20-1
CASSRQGTGGNTIYF | TRBD1 | TRBJ1-3 | 15 | TRBV12-3/TRBV12-4
CASSAYTGELFF | - | TRBJ2-2 | 12 | TRBV9
CASTSLASAIQYF | - | TRBJ2-4 | 13 | TRBV6-1
CSGEDRDKGLAVNEQFF | TRBD2 | TRBJ2-1 | 17 | TRBV20-1
CASSQGRRTETQYF | - | TRBJ2-5 | 14 | TRBV3-1
CASTRRDQNEQFF | - | TRBJ2-1 | 13 | TRBV9
CASRELAGVSETQYF | TRBD2 | TRBJ2-5 | 15 | TRBV2
CASSYHPLGPGNYEQYF | - | TRBJ2-7 | 17 | TRBV6-2/TRBV6-3
CASSYPGQGIYEQYF | TRBD1 | TRBJ2-7 | 15 | TRBV12-3/TRBV12-4